A single sample is the source of the 14 T cell receptor beta chains below, sequenced in a study of human T cells and chemical hapten exposure. TCRdb ran MiXCR on the RACE reads and lists one entry per CDR3 protein. Of tens of thousands of distinct CDR3 sequences listed, around 8.8% are singletons. The time point is: healthy volunteer bleed at 2 weeks. Researchers extracted total RNA from unfractionated whole blood. The sequencing input was whole blood. Every receptor here comes from a female donor in good health. Some clones in this sample may be carry-over from other donors' samples.

This clonotype was recorded at least ten times. The chain uses TRBV11-2 and TRBJ2-7; TRBD2 is a possible D gene (6 bases). The CDR3 totals 14 residues. Trimming stripped 5 bases from V and 2 bases from J, with 13 bases between. Germline V gene lookup returns CDR1 SGHAT and CDR2 FQNNGV. The chain's CDR3 is CASSRGLQAYEQYF. For the CDR3, the DNA is TGTGCCAGCAGCCGGGGACTTCAAGCCTACGAGCAGTACTTC.

This chain connects TRBV6-2 or TRBV6-3 to TRBJ2-7, with 12 positions matching TRBD2. The CDR3 totals 15 residues. Germline V CDR1 and CDR2: MNHEY, SVGEGT. V was pared by 4 bases and J by 7 bases, with 8 bases of the junction left unmatched. The CDR3 reads CASSLWTSGMSEQYF. The CDR3 DNA follows: TGTGCCAGCAGTTTGTGGACTAGCGGGATGAGTGAGCAGTACTTC.

Notes on this clonotype: One end of the junction varies from germline; a read error may be responsible. The V and J genes are TRBV29-1 and TRBJ2-1; TRBD2 agrees at 12 bases. CDR1 is SQVTM, CDR2 ANQGSEA, per germline. CDR3 size: 11 residues. The CDR3 sequence: CSLPSGGDLVF. CDR3 in DNA: TGCAGCCTCCCTAGCGGGGGGGATCTGGTCTTC.

This clonotype showed up just a few times. This chain uses TRBV6-2 or TRBV6-3 with TRBJ1-5; D not certain. Trimming left V 2 bases short and J 0 bases short, with 11 bases between. The germline CDR1 and CDR2 sequences are MNHEY and SVGEGT. The CDR3 sequence is 16 residues long. CDR3 loop: CASSYPGPNSNQPQHF. The CDR3 nucleotides read TGTGCCAGCAGTTACCCAGGTCCAAATAGCAATCAGCCCCAGCATTTT.

V gene TRBV5-6 combines with J gene TRBJ2-7; maybe TRBD1 (6 bases). There are 14 residues in the CDR3. Per germline, CDR1 SGHDT and CDR2 YYEEEE. With 4 bases removed from V and 3 bases from J, the gap between germline ends came to 14 bases. The CDR3 reads CASSGQGTSYEQYF. The CDR3 nucleotides are TGTGCCAGCAGCGGTCAGGGGACAAGCTACGAGCAGTACTTC.

This clonotype showed up many times. V usage is TRBV12-3 or TRBV12-4 and J usage is TRBJ1-5; a possible D gene is TRBD1 (6 bases). The CDR3 consists of 16 residues. Trimming left V 3 bases short and J 3 bases short, with 15 bases between. The CDR3 DNA sequence: TGTGCCAGCAGTTTCCGTCGGGGGGCGCTCAATCAGCCCCAGCATTTT. This codes for CASSFRRGALNQPQHF.

This clonotype came up many times. The gene calls are TRBV20-1 and TRBJ1-2; no firm D call. V was clipped by 3 bases and J by 0 bases, with 8 bases between them. The CDR3 length is 13 residues. Germline loops: CDR1 DFQATT, CDR2 SNEGSKA (reference sequence). This CDR3 reads CSASAGTNYGYTF. CDR3 sequence (DNA): TGCAGTGCTAGCGCGGGCACTAACTATGGCTACACCTTC.

The sample holds a few counts of this clonotype. The V call is TRBV12-3 or TRBV12-4, the J call TRBJ1-5, with D perhaps matching TRBD1 (6 bases). V was shortened by 5 bases and J by 5 bases, with 10 bases between the two germline ends. The CDR3 is 13 residues long. The CDR3 reads CASSVTGYQPQHF. The CDR3 DNA reads as TGTGCCAGCAGTGTTACAGGGTATCAGCCCCAGCATTTT.

The chain employs TRBV28 and TRBJ1-5; tentatively, D is TRBD1 (5 bases). The CDR3 contains 15 residues. V shed 5 bases and J shed 3 bases, with 14 bases lying between them. The V gene's germline CDR1 is MDHEN and CDR2 SYDVKM. CDR3 protein: CASSEGGEDNQPQHF. In nucleotides, the CDR3 is TGTGCCAGCAGTGAGGGAGGGGAAGACAATCAGCCCCAGCATTTT.

This clonotype was observed once. The CDR3 loop is CASRLQGAADTQYF. The CDR3 region has the DNA TGTGCCAGCAGATTACAGGGGGCTGCAGATACGCAGTATTTT. J is TRBJ2-3 and V is TRBV28; TRBD1 agrees at 9 bases. Looked up from germline, CDR1 is MDHEN and CDR2 is SYDVKM. The length of the CDR3 is 14 residues. The trim removed 6 bases at V and 4 bases at J, leaving 5 bases unmatched.

This clonotype appeared a few times. The V and J genes are TRBV27 and TRBJ1-2; 8 bases fit TRBD1. J gave up 2 bases and V 6 bases, and 5 bases lay outside the gene matches. Germline V gives CDR1 MNHEY, CDR2 SMNVEV (reference sequence). This CDR3 has 14 amino acids. DNA of the CDR3: TGTGCCAGCAGCGCGAACAGGGGGAACTATGGCTACACCTTC. This translates into CASSANRGNYGYTF.

This clonotype was counted only a few times. The chain uses TRBV20-1 and TRBJ2-7, with 9 nucleotides matching TRBD1. Germline values: CDR1 DFQATT, CDR2 SNEGSKA (reference sequence). Trimming took 7 bases from V and 6 from J; bases not matched to a gene: 13. The CDR3 consists of 14 residues. CDR3 nucleotides: TGCAGTGGTCCCGGGACAGGGACTTGTTGCGAGCAGTACTTC. It specifies CSGPGTGTCCEQYF.

The gene calls are TRBV30 and TRBJ2-3, with no clear D. This CDR3 spans 15 amino acids. CDR1 is GTSNPN and CDR2 is SVGIG in the germline V gene (reference sequence). V lost 2 bases to trimming and J lost 3 bases, with 15 bases between them. DNA for the CDR3: TGTGCCTGGAGTAGGGCACCCGAAGGTACAGATACGCAGTATTTT. Translation: CAWSRAPEGTDTQYF.

The chain joins TRBV5-1 to TRBJ2-2; D possibly corresponds to TRBD1 (7 bases). This CDR3 has 16 residues. Germline-derived CDR1 and CDR2 are SGHRS and YFSETQ. The ends were cut back, 4 bases at V and 3 bases at J, with 16 bases in the middle. CDR3 loop: CASSLLRRGHTGELFF. CDR3 sequence (DNA): TGCGCCAGCAGCCTTCTTCGGAGGGGGCACACCGGGGAGCTGTTTTTT. Filled out from reference TRBV5-1 and TRBJ2-2, the complete variable domain reads KAGVTQTPRYLIKTRGQQVTLSCSPISGHRSVSWYQQTPGQGLQFLFEYFSETQRNKGNFPGRFSGRQFSNSRSEMNVSTLELGDSALYLCASSLLRRGHTGELFFGEGSRLTVL.